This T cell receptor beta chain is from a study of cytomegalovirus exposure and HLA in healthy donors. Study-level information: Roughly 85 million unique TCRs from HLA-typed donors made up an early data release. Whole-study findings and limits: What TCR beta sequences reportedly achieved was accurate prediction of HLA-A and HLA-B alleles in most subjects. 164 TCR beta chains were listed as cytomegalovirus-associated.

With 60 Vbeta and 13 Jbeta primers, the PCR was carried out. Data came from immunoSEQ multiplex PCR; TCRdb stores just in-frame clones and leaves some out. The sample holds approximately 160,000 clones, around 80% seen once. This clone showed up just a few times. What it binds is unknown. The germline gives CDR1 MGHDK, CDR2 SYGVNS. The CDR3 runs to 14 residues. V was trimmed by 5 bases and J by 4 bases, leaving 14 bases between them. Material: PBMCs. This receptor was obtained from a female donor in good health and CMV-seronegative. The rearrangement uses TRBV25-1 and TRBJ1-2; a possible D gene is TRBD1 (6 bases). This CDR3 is CASSHRVGGYGYTF. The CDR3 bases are TGTGCCAGCAGTCACAGGGTTGGAGGCTATGGCTACACCTTC.